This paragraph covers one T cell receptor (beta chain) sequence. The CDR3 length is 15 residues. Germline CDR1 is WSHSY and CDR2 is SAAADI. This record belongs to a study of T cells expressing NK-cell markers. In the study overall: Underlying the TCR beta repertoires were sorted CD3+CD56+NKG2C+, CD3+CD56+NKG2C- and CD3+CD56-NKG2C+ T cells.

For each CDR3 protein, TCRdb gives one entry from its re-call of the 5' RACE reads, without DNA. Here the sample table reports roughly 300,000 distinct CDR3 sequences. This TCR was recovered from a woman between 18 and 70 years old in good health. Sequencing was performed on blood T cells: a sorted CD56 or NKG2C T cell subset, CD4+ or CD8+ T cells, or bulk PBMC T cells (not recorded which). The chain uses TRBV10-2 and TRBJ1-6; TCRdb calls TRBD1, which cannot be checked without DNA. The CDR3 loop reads CASSEGQGAYSPLHF.